Each of the 3 T cell receptor beta chains below was sequenced from the same sample in a study of blood T cell repertoires in COVID-19. Some clones are missing from TCRdb's copy, which holds only in-frame ones; the method was immunoSEQ multiplex PCR. There are approximately 240,000 clones in the sample; approximately 80% occur only once, and around 1.5% lies in the top ten. The sequenced sample was peripheral blood. The source of these receptors is a woman aged 40 to 49 who had recovered from COVID-19.

This clone has more than one count but fewer than ten. V usage is TRBV9 and J usage is TRBJ2-3; 8 positions agree with TRBD2. Looked up from germline, CDR1 is SGDLS and CDR2 is YYNGEE. The CDR3 sequence is 15 residues long. V was clipped by 0 bases and J by 4 bases; unmatched bases: 4. The DNA for the CDR3 is TGTGCCAGCAGCGTAGCCCAACTAGCGGCAGATACGCAGTATTTT. Translation: CASSVAQLAADTQYF.

This clone was found a few times. The chain is built from TRBV10-2 and TRBJ2-5, with 7 bases matching TRBD1. V gave up 8 bases and J gave up 5 bases; unmatched junction bases: 11. The CDR3 spans 14 residues. Germline V CDR1 and CDR2: WSHSY, SAAADI. Here the CDR3 reads CASGSRGGLETQYF. The DNA for the CDR3 is TGCGCCAGCGGGTCTAGAGGGGGCCTCGAGACCCAGTACTTC.

V gene TRBV7-3 combines with J gene TRBJ2-2; 7 bases line up with TRBD1. Germline lookup yields CDR1 SGHTA and CDR2 FQGTGA. The V segment lost 4 bases and the J segment 0 bases; nucleotides outside the gene matches: 5. This CDR3 spans 16 amino acids. The CDR3 loop reads CASSSGQAANTGELFF. In DNA form, the CDR3 reads TGTGCCAGCAGCTCCGGACAGGCCGCGAACACCGGGGAGCTGTTTTTT.